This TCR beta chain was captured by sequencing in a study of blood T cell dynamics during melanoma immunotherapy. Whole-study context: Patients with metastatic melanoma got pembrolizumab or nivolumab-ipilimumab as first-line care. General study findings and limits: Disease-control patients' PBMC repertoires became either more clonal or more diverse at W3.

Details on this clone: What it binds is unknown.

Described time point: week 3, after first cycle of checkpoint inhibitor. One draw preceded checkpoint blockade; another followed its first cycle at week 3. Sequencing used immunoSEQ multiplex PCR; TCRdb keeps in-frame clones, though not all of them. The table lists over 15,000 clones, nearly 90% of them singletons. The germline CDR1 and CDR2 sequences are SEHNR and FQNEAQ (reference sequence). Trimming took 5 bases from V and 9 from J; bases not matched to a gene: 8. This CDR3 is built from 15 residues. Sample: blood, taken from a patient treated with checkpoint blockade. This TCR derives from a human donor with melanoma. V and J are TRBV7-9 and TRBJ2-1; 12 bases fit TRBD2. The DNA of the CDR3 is TGTGCCAGCAGCATCCCTAGCGGGAGGGCCGTTGAGCAGTTCTTC. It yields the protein CASSIPSGRAVEQFF.